Here is one TCR beta chain with its context. Its antigen is as yet unknown. Assay used: immunoSEQ multiplex PCR; TCRdb lists only in-frame clones, some missing. The sample includes approximately 120,000 clones, roughly 95% seen only once; the top ten take around 1.7%. Looked up from germline, CDR1 is SGHAT and CDR2 is FQNNGV. The CDR3 sequence is 15 residues long. V was cut by 0 bases and J by 0 bases, with 9 bases left in between. These data belong to a study of cytomegalovirus exposure and HLA in healthy donors. Across the whole study: A later analysis reported the approximately 120 validation repertoires used the same platform as the approximately 670 first-cohort repertoires. Findings and caveats of the study: The listing of 150 to 200 TCR beta chains classed them as cytomegalovirus-associated. First-cohort TCR clusters were later found to tend to co-occur in the approximately 110 validation repertoires.

The sequencing input was PBMCs. V and J are TRBV11-2 and TRBJ2-7; a weak D match, TRBD2 (6 bases). The receptor was isolated from a man between 18 and 29 years old in good health and CMV-seronegative. The CDR3 here is CASSLDAGSSYEQYF. Written as DNA, the CDR3 is TGTGCCAGCAGCTTAGATGCCGGGAGCTCCTACGAGCAGTACTTC.